The rows below give T cell receptor beta chains drawn from one sample of a study of T cell repertoires in cytomegalovirus infection. For these TCRs, the target antigens are not known. TCRdb re-derived calls from the reads in MiXCR, one entry per CDR3 protein. This table has about 500,000 distinct CDR3 sequences, 33% appearing once. Source: cultured PBMCs, taken from culture after CMV antigen stimulation. These receptors originate from a human donor in good health (CMV status not recorded). Some clones in this sample may be carry-over from other donors' samples. Both conserved end residues are part of each CDR3. A D gene is named only where the DNA matches it firmly. Size is stated for part of the rows, as once, few or many counts, or as a class when the clone is expanded.

v_gene	abundance	d_gene	j_gene	CDR3nt	CDR3aa
TRBV6-5	-	-	TRBJ2-7	TGTGCCAGCATCTTGCGGGACACCCACGAGCAGTACTTC	CASILRDTHEQYF
TRBV19	-	TRBD1	TRBJ1-2	TGTGCCAGTAGTATGTGGGACAGCTATGGCTACACCTTC	CASSMWDSYGYTF
TRBV19	few	TRBD2	TRBJ2-1	TGTGCCACATCCCTGCGACTAGCGGATTACAATGAGCAGTTCTTC	CATSLRLADYNEQFF
TRBV12-3/TRBV12-4	-	-	TRBJ2-7	TGTGCCAGCGGGAGTGCGGACCGATCCTACGAGCAGTACTTC	CASGSADRSYEQYF
TRBV7-3	-	TRBD2	TRBJ2-7	TGTGCCAGCAGCTTAACGTGTCTAGCGGGAGGTTACGAGCAGTACTTC	CASSLTCLAGGYEQYF
TRBV7-2	many	TRBD1	TRBJ1-1	TGTGCCAGCAGCTTAGATTCGGCGGCAGGGGGCAGGATGAACACTGAAGCTTTCTTT	CASSLDSAAGGRMNTEAFF
TRBV20-1	-	TRBD1	TRBJ2-5	TGCAGTGCTCACCCGGGACAGAGCCAAGAGACCCAGTACTTC	CSAHPGQSQETQYF
TRBV6-8	-	TRBD2	TRBJ2-1	TGTGCCAGCAGTCCGGCGGGAGGATTAAGGGTTGAGCAGTTCTTC	CASSPAGGLRVEQFF
TRBV27	few	TRBD2	TRBJ2-7	TGTGCCAGCAGTCCAACTAGCGGGAGGGCCCCCGAGCAGTACTTC	CASSPTSGRAPEQYF
TRBV5-5	few	-	TRBJ2-1	TGTGCCAGCAGCGCAGCGGGACAGGTCTACAATGAGCAGTTCTTC	CASSAAGQVYNEQFF
TRBV28	-	TRBD1	TRBJ1-5	TGTGCCTGCAGTTTACCGGGACAGAGCAATCAGCCCCAGCATTTT	CACSLPGQSNQPQHF
TRBV7-8	-	-	TRBJ2-5	TGTGCCAGCAGCTTAGAAGGTGGGCAGACCCAGTACTTC	CASSLEGGQTQYF
TRBV7-8	-	-	TRBJ1-1	TGTGCCAGCAGCGAGCTCCACAGGTTCACTGAAGCTTTCTTT	CASSELHRFTEAFF
TRBV7-8	many	-	TRBJ2-2	TGTGCCAGCAGCCTATCGGGACCTAACGCCCTTTCGAACACCGGGGAGCTGTTTTTT	CASSLSGPNALSNTGELFF
TRBV7-9	-	TRBD1	TRBJ1-1	TGTGCCAGCAGCACGCAACAGGGGATACTTGAAGCTTTCTTT	CASSTQQGILEAFF
TRBV24-1	-	TRBD2	TRBJ2-1	TGTGCCACCAGTGATAGACTAGCGGGAGCACATGAGCAGTTCTTC	CATSDRLAGAHEQFF
TRBV4-1	-	TRBD2	TRBJ2-2	TGCGCCAGCAGCTGGCGGGAGCCTAACACCGGGGAGCTGTTTTTT	CASSWREPNTGELFF
TRBV7-2	many	-	TRBJ1-2	TGTGCCAGCAGGAGGACAGCGTATTATGGCTACACCTTC	CASRRTAYYGYTF
TRBV19	-	-	TRBJ1-2	TGTGCCAGTAACGCCCCCTTCAGGGACGCGGTAAACTATGGCTACACCTTC	CASNAPFRDAVNYGYTF
TRBV3-1	-	-	TRBJ2-5	TGTGCCAGCAGCCAAGTGAATCGGAAGCTTCAGGAGACCCAGTACTTC	CASSQVNRKLQETQYF
TRBV7-6	-	TRBD2	TRBJ2-3	TGTGCCAGCAGCGGAAGGGGACTAGCGGGAGAGGGCTACACAGATACGCAGTATTTT	CASSGRGLAGEGYTDTQYF
TRBV7-2	few	-	TRBJ2-6	TGTGCCAGCAGCTTTAGGGGTCCCTCTGGGGCCAACGTCCTGACTTTC	CASSFRGPSGANVLTF
TRBV7-8	few	TRBD2	TRBJ2-2	TGTGCCAGCAGCTTACTGGGACTAGCGGGAGCCGGGCCCGGGGAGCTGTTTTTT	CASSLLGLAGAGPGELFF
TRBV19	-	-	TRBJ2-2	TGTGCCAGTAGTATAGGGGTTCTATTCACCGGGGAGCTGTTTTTT	CASSIGVLFTGELFF